Following are 9 T cell receptor beta chains from one sample sequenced in a study of molecular identifiers for immune sequencing clone quantification. TCRdb processed the PCR reads anew with MiXCR; each CDR3 protein has one entry. This sample has around 480,000 distinct CDR3 sequences, with around 23% found just once. The specimen was naive CD8+ T cells from blood, with Jurkat cell RNA spiked in. This sample's subset: FACS-sorted CD8+CD4-CCR7+CD45RA+ naive T cells. All receptors come from a human donor in good health. Some libraries in this study had Jurkat cell RNA spiked in.

In regard to this clonotype: Given a much more abundant clone one base away, this may be a read error. The V call is TRBV5-1, the J call TRBJ2-3; possibly TRBD2 for D (6 bases). The CDR3 totals 15 residues. Germline V gene data show CDR1 as SGHRS and CDR2 as YFSETQ. The DNA of the CDR3 is TGCGCCAGCAACTTGTACAGCGGGTCAACAGATACGCAGTATTTT. This sequence encodes CASNLYSGSTDTQYF.

Ten or more counts support this clonotype. The chain uses TRBV4-2 and TRBJ1-6; D gene unclear. Trimming shortened V by 4 bases and J by 10 bases, and 14 bases separated the two germline ends. The CDR3 is made up of 14 amino acids. Germline loops: CDR1 LGHNA, CDR2 YNFKEQ. The CDR3, as DNA: TGTGCCAGCAGCCCCTCCCGGGGAGGGTCACCCCTCCACTTT. This translates into CASSPSRGGSPLHF.

This clonotype was observed a few times. The V gene is TRBV28, the J gene TRBJ2-1; 13 nucleotides match TRBD2. Germline CDR1 is MDHEN and CDR2 is SYDVKM. V gave up 6 bases and J gave up 3 bases; unmatched junction bases: 5. The CDR3 extends over 16 amino acids. Written as DNA, the CDR3 is TGTGCCAGCAGACCCTGGACTAGCGGGAGCTACAATGAGCAGTTCTTC. Protein sequence: CASRPWTSGSYNEQFF.

Many counts were recorded for this clonotype. This chain connects TRBV6-2 or TRBV6-3 to TRBJ1-4; no reliable D call. The CDR3 consists of 13 residues. V lost 5 bases to trimming and J lost 5 bases, with 9 bases between them. Looked up from germline, CDR1 is MNHEY and CDR2 is SVGEGT. The CDR3 bases are TGTGCCAGCAGTATACCGGGAAATGAAAAACTGTTTTTT. Protein sequence: CASSIPGNEKLFF.

The sample holds one count of this clonotype. Given a much more abundant clone one base away, this may be a read error. In DNA form, the CDR3 reads TGTGCCCGCTCCATTAGCGGGGCCCTCTACTACGAGCAGTACTTC. Translated: CARSISGALYYEQYF. J is TRBJ2-7 and V is TRBV14; TRBD2 matches 8 bases. V trimming: 11 bases; J trimming: 3 bases; junction bases outside the gene matches: 15. The CDR3 has 15 amino acids. In germline, CDR1 is SGHDN, CDR2 FVKESK.

In its sample, this clonotype was seen a few times. The chain joins TRBV5-6 to TRBJ2-7; the D is unclear. In germline, CDR1 is SGHDT, CDR2 YYEEEE. This CDR3 is built from 11 residues. Trimming pared 4 bases from V and 7 bases from J, leaving 9 bases between. CDR3 residues: CASSAHSEQYF. The DNA for the CDR3 is TGTGCCAGCAGCGCACATAGTGAGCAGTACTTC.

The chain recombines TRBV30 with TRBJ2-5; D is unclear. The CDR3 covers 14 residues. Germline V gene data show CDR1 as GTSNPN and CDR2 as SVGIG (reference sequence). Trimming took off 0 bases at V and 0 bases at J, with 8 bases between the two ends. The CDR3 is CAWSVLANQETQYF. In DNA form, the CDR3 reads TGTGCCTGGAGTGTTCTCGCGAACCAAGAGACCCAGTACTTC. Complete variable domain (other parts from reference TRBV30 and TRBJ2-5): SQTIHQWPATLVQPVGSPLSLECTVEGTSNPNLYWYRQAAGRGLQLLFYSVGIGQISSEVPQNLSASRPQDRQFILSSKKLLLSDSGFYLCAWSVLANQETQYFGPGTRLLVL.

This clonotype showed up just a few times. In DNA, the CDR3 is TGTGCCAGCAGTCCAGGGACAGGTTTCGTGTACGAGCAGTACTTC. The encoded protein is CASSPGTGFVYEQYF. The V call is TRBV12-3 or TRBV12-4, the J call TRBJ2-7; TRBD1 agrees at 8 bases. V shed 5 bases and J 4 bases; nucleotides not matched to a gene: 10. The length of the CDR3 is 15 residues.

V and J are TRBV20-1 and TRBJ2-3, with D perhaps matching TRBD1 or TRBD2 (6 bases each). The CDR3 extends over 14 amino acids. The V end was cut by 3 bases, the J end by 4 bases, with 14 bases between. The V gene's germline CDR1 is DFQATT and CDR2 SNEGSKA (reference sequence). The CDR3 region has the DNA TGCAGTGCTAGTAAGGGGGGTTACGCAGATACGCAGTATTTT. Translating gives CSASKGGYADTQYF.